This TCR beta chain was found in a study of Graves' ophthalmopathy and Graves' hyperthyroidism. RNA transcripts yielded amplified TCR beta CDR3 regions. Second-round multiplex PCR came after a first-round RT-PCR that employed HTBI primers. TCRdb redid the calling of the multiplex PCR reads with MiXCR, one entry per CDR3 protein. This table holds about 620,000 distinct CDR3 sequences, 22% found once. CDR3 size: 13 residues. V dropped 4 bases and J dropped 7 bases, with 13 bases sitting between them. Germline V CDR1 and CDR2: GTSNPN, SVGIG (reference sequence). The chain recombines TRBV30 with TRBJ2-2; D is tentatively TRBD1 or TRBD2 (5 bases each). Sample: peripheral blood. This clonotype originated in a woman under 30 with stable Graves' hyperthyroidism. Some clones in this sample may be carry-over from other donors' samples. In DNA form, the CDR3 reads TGTGCCTGGAACAGGCGGGCGGGCGGGGAGCTGTTTTTT. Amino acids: CAWNRRAGGELFF.